These T cell receptor beta chains were read from a single sample in a study of patients and donors after allogeneic stem cell transplantation. TCRdb re-derived calls from the RT-PCR reads in MiXCR, one entry per CDR3 protein. The sample lists 150,000 to 200,000 distinct CDR3 sequences, 25% to 35% occurring once. Sequencing was carried out using blood, either unsorted or a sorted T cell fraction (not recorded which). The source of these receptors is a human donor who was either an allogeneic HSCT recipient or a stem cell or donor lymphocyte infusion donor (not recorded which). It is not recorded whose cells these are; they may come from a transplant donor. Both conserved end residues are part of each CDR3. D genes are given only for firm matches. Clone size is not always given. Where it is, it says once, few, many or a class for expanded clones.

j_call d_call clone_size cdr3_length v_call cdr3_nt cdr3_aa
TRBJ1-1 . few 14 TRBV6-2/TRBV6-3 TGTGCCAGCAGGCAACCCGAAGGTCTCACTGAAGCTTTCTTT CASRQPEGLTEAFF
TRBJ2-2 TRBD1 . 15 TRBV12-3/TRBV12-4 TGTGCCAGCAGTTCGGGACAGGGGAACACCGGGGAGCTGTTTTTT CASSSGQGNTGELFF
TRBJ1-6 . . 13 TRBV4-2 TGTGCCAGCAGCCAAGATGGCAGGGGCCCCCTCCACTTT CASSQDGRGPLHF
TRBJ2-7 . few 13 TRBV20-1 TGCAGTGCTAGCGGGACACCCTGGAACGAGCAGTACTTC CSASGTPWNEQYF
TRBJ1-4 TRBD1 . 14 TRBV10-3 TGTGCCATCAGTTACGACAGGGGGCCTGAAAAACTGTTTTTT CAISYDRGPEKLFF
TRBJ2-7 TRBD2 . 18 TRBV9 TGTGCCAGCAGCGAAGGGACTAGCGGGACCTCAGGGTCCTACGAGCAGTACTTC CASSEGTSGTSGSYEQYF
TRBJ1-2 . . 13 TRBV27 TGTGCCAGCAGTTTCAAGGGGCCCTATGGCTACACCTTC CASSFKGPYGYTF
TRBJ2-1 . few 14 TRBV20-1 TGCAGTGCTAGGGGGCACTTCTCCTACAATGAGCAGTTCTTC CSARGHFSYNEQFF
TRBJ2-2 . few 15 TRBV7-9 TGTGCCAGCGGCTCGAAGACAATTTTTACCGGGGAGCTGTTTTTT CASGSKTIFTGELFF
TRBJ1-4 . few 14 TRBV3-1 TGTGCCAGCAGCTCTTGGACGGGAGAGGAAAAACTGTTTTTT CASSSWTGEEKLFF
TRBJ2-3 TRBD2 . 13 TRBV7-2 TGTGCCAGCAGCCTAGCGGGGATTCGCACGCAGTATTTT CASSLAGIRTQYF
TRBJ2-1 . . 20 TRBV10-3 TGTGCCATCAGTGAGTCATCCCTCTGGACAGCCAAGGGGCAAGGGAATGAGCAGTTCTTC CAISESSLWTAKGQGNEQFF
TRBJ2-2 . . 13 TRBV7-7 TGTGCTAGCAGCAAGACTAGAACCGGGGAGCTGTTTTTT CASSKTRTGELFF
TRBJ1-5 . . 15 TRBV7-9 TGTGCCAGCAGCTCCGGTCCGGGAAGAGGTCAGCCCCAGCATTTT CASSSGPGRGQPQHF
TRBJ1-5 . few 15 TRBV6-5 TGTGCCAGCAGTTACGGTAGACCCAGCAATCAGCCCCAGCATTTT CASSYGRPSNQPQHF
TRBJ1-3 . few 15 TRBV9 TGTGCCAGCAGCGTAGGTTCAGGGTCCGGAAACACCATATATTTT CASSVGSGSGNTIYF
TRBJ2-4 . . 13 TRBV20-1 TGCAGTGCTAGTAGGGGGGCCAAAAACATTCAGTACTTC CSASRGAKNIQYF
TRBJ1-6 . . 15 TRBV7-9 TGTGCCAGCAGCTTCTCGACCGGGAGTTCTTCACCCCTCCACTTT CASSFSTGSSSPLHF
TRBJ1-1 TRBD1 . 12 TRBV5-5 TGTGCCAGCAGCTTACAGGGGGATGTAGCTTTCTTT CASSLQGDVAFF
TRBJ1-6 . few 20 TRBV27 TGTGCCAGCAGTTTATCCCCACAGGGTATAGGGGCCTTCTATAATTCACCCCTCCACTTT CASSLSPQGIGAFYNSPLHF
TRBJ2-2 TRBD1 few 14 TRBV30 TGTGCCTGGAATCCGGGACAGGGGGCAGGGGAGCTGTTTTTT CAWNPGQGAGELFF
TRBJ1-5 . . 12 TRBV10-1 TGCGCCAGCGGCACTACCAATCAGCCCCAGCATTTT CASGTTNQPQHF
TRBJ1-2 . many 13 TRBV7-9 TGTGCCAGCAGCTTACAGGGATCAGGTGGCTACACCTTC CASSLQGSGGYTF
TRBJ1-1 . few 11 TRBV29-1 TGCAGCGTTTCAGGGTCCATCTCAGCTTTCTTT CSVSGSISAFF
TRBJ2-7 . . 14 TRBV20-1 TGCAGTGCTAGAGATCCTAGGTCCGACTACGAGCAGTACTTC CSARDPRSDYEQYF
TRBJ2-2 . . 13 TRBV5-1 TGCGCCAGCAGCTTGGCGGGAACCGGGGAGCTGTTTTTT CASSLAGTGELFF
TRBJ1-1 . . 12 TRBV6-2/TRBV6-3 TGTGCCAGCAGCCCCGGGTCCTCTGAAGCTTTCTTT CASSPGSSEAFF
TRBJ1-5 . many 14 TRBV20-1 TGCAGTGCCCGCCTAGGGGCGAGCAATCAGCCCCAGCATTTT CSARLGASNQPQHF
TRBJ2-2 TRBD1 . 14 TRBV6-2/TRBV6-3 TGTGCCAGCATTCTGACAGGGGGCACCGGGGAGCTGTTTTTT CASILTGGTGELFF
TRBJ2-1 TRBD2 . 15 TRBV20-1 TGCAGTGCTAGAGTAGTAGCGGGAGGGGACAATGAGCAGTTCTTC CSARVVAGGDNEQFF
TRBJ2-5 TRBD2 few 13 TRBV10-3 TGTGCCATCAGTCTAGCGGGAGGAGAGACCCAGTACTTC CAISLAGGETQYF
TRBJ2-1 . . 12 TRBV4-2 TGTGCCAGCAGCCAGGGGTTAACTGAGCAGTTCTTC CASSQGLTEQFF
TRBJ1-1 . . 14 TRBV20-1 TGCAGTGCTAGAAGAGGGGGGATGAACACTGAAGCTTTCTTT CSARRGGMNTEAFF
TRBJ2-5 . . 14 TRBV14 TGTGCCAGCAGCCAATTGGGGGATCAAGAGACCCAGTACTTC CASSQLGDQETQYF
TRBJ2-3 . . 15 TRBV18 TGTGCCAGCTCGGATCCGGGCCTCCCCACAGATACGCAGTATTTT CASSDPGLPTDTQYF
TRBJ2-6 . . 15 TRBV21-1 TGTGCCAGCAGCGTCTTTAGCTCTGGGGCCAACGTCCTGACTTTC CASSVFSSGANVLTF
TRBJ1-1 . few 14 TRBV11-2 TGTGCCAGCAGTCCCCAAGGGTACCGCAATGAAGCTTTCTTT CASSPQGYRNEAFF
TRBJ2-5 . few 15 TRBV7-2 TGTGCCAGCAGCTTAGCGGCAAGGCAGCAAGAGACCCAGTACTTC CASSLAARQQETQYF
TRBJ1-2 . . 16 TRBV4-3 TGCGCCAGCAGCCCCGCGGGGGTAATTGGGCTTGATGGCTACACCTTC CASSPAGVIGLDGYTF
TRBJ2-7 TRBD1 few 13 TRBV10-3 TGTGCCACCGGGACAGGGAGGGACTACGAGCAGTACTTC CATGTGRDYEQYF
TRBJ1-1 TRBD1 . 13 TRBV29-1 TGCAGCGTTGACAGGGGGCGCCACACTGAAGCTTTCTTT CSVDRGRHTEAFF
TRBJ2-7 TRBD2 few 18 TRBV20-1 TGCAGTGCTAGACCCGCAGGACGGGGCGGGAGGGCCAAATACGAGCAGTACTTC CSARPAGRGGRAKYEQYF
TRBJ1-1 . . 14 TRBV27 TGTGCCAGCAGGACGACAGAGTTTAACACTGAAGCTTTCTTT CASRTTEFNTEAFF
TRBJ2-7 . few 11 TRBV4-2 TGTGCCAGCAGCCAAGATATGGGGCGATACTTC CASSQDMGRYF
TRBJ2-2 . . 15 TRBV6-5 TGTGCCAGCAGCCTAGGGGCCAAGAACACCGGGGAGCTGTTTTTT CASSLGAKNTGELFF
TRBJ1-1 . few 15 TRBV9 TGTGCCAGCAGCAGCCTCGGGACTTCGGGGACTGAAGCTTTCTTT CASSSLGTSGTEAFF
TRBJ2-7 . few 14 TRBV12-3/TRBV12-4 TGTGCCAGCAGTTTCCTAGGACCCTCCTACGAGCAGTACTTC CASSFLGPSYEQYF
TRBJ1-2 . . 13 TRBV5-6 TGTGCCAGCAGCTTTCGGGGTAACTATGGCTACACCTTC CASSFRGNYGYTF